The entry below describes one TCR beta chain. Other DNA sequences in the sample encode the same CDR3. The protocol was immunoSEQ multiplex PCR, while the TCRdb copy is restricted to in-frame clones and leaves out a portion. The sample records 1.5 million to 2.5 million clones, about 94% being singletons. This sample was included in a study of shared clonotypes between healthy human individuals. CD45RO negativity and positive selection for CCR7 defined naive CD8 cells, a population that excluded terminally differentiated effector memory CD45RA+ cells. Each donor was a Caucasian adult residing in Nashville, Tennessee. Trimming removed 1 base at V and 5 bases at J, with 8 bases between. Germline CDR1 PRHDT, CDR2 FYEKMQ (reference sequence). The CDR3 is 13 residues long.

The TCR sequence derives from a man aged 18 to 29 in good health. Source material: naive CD8+ T cells sorted from blood. V and J are TRBV13 and TRBJ2-5; D is undetermined. In nucleotides, the CDR3 is TGTGCCAGCAGCTTAGATCGCGAGGAGACCCAGTACTTC. Translated: CASSLDREETQYF.